The 9 T cell receptor beta chains below all came from one sample that was sequenced in a study of Ad26.COV2.S vaccination and SARS-CoV-2 variants. Treatment: over 15 received Ad26.COV2.S at low or high dose, single or two shots; about 5 received placebo; per-sample allocation not given. Each sample was drawn 63 days after the first injection (of vaccine or placebo). Profiled with immunoSEQ multiplex PCR; TCRdb holds only in-frame clones, not every one. The profile covers some 420,000 clones, with more than 75% appearing a single time and about 4% taken by the ten largest. The sample was peripheral blood, taken in a trial of Ad26.COV2.S vaccine versus placebo. These receptors were collected from a person between 18 and 60 years old who received the Ad26.COV2.S COVID-19 vaccine or a placebo.

The chain combines TRBV4-3 with TRBJ2-5; 8 bases align to TRBD2. V lost 0 bases to trimming and J lost 5 bases; unmatched junction nucleotides: 8. The CDR3 totals 16 residues. The germline CDR1 and CDR2 sequences are LGHNA and YSLEER. CDR3 region: CASSQESGGGLETQYF. DNA of the CDR3: TGCGCCAGCAGCCAAGAAAGTGGCGGGGGGCTGGAGACCCAGTACTTC.

The rearrangement joins TRBV18 to TRBJ2-2; 7 bases align to TRBD1. The junction had 7 bases not matched to a gene; V was cut back by 6 bases and J by 0 bases. The CDR3 runs to 16 residues. The germline V gene has CDR1 KGHSH and CDR2 LQKENI. CDR3 residues: CASSQRGGANTGELFF. Written as DNA, the CDR3 is TGTGCCAGCTCCCAAAGAGGGGGCGCGAACACCGGGGAGCTGTTTTTT.

V is TRBV28 and J is TRBJ1-2, with 7 bases matching TRBD1. CDR1 MDHEN and CDR2 SYDVKM come from the germline V gene. Trimming cost V 5 bases and J 9 bases; bases outside gene matches: 6. This CDR3 region has 12 residues. CDR3 bases: TGTGCCAGCAGTGCTGCAGGGGGTAGCTACACCTTC. Amino acid sequence: CASSAAGGSYTF.

The rearrangement joins TRBV11-2 to TRBJ1-2; possible D gene TRBD1, 5 bases. This CDR3 spans 16 amino acids. The V end was cut by 1 base, the J end by 4 bases, with 16 bases between. CDR1 is SGHAT and CDR2 is FQNNGV in the germline V gene. As DNA, the CDR3 is TGTGCCAGCAGCTTAGCCCCCACAGGTGGTCCCTATGGCTACACCTTC. It is translated as CASSLAPTGGPYGYTF.

J is TRBJ2-2 and V is TRBV5-4; 12 bases line up with TRBD2. V lost 4 bases to trimming and J lost 7 bases; unmatched junction nucleotides: 8. The CDR3 loop spans 16 amino acids. Germline V lookup: CDR1 SGHNT, CDR2 YYREEE (reference sequence). CDR3: CASSPSSGGAFGELFF. DNA of the CDR3: TGTGCCAGCAGCCCGTCTAGCGGGGGGGCCTTCGGGGAGCTGTTTTTT.

The rearrangement joins TRBV3-1 (or the pseudogene TRBV3-2) to TRBJ1-1; D is unclear. This CDR3 region has 12 residues. V lost 3 bases, J lost 7 bases, and 9 bases lay in between. Germline CDR1 LGHDT, CDR2 YNNKEL (reference sequence). CDR3 nucleotide sequence: TGTGCCAGCAGCCATCCCTCACGTGAAGCTTTCTTT. Its protein is CASSHPSREAFF.

The sample holds one count of this clone. The chain couples TRBV19 to TRBJ1-4, with D maybe TRBD1 (6 bases). The germline gives CDR1 LNHDA, CDR2 SQIVND (reference sequence). This CDR3 contains 13 residues. Deletions cut 5 bases from V and 8 bases from J, with 12 bases between. The CDR3 coding sequence is TGTGCCAGTAGTGTTACAGGGTCGGAAAAACTGTTTTTT. It is translated as CASSVTGSEKLFF. The whole variable domain, filled in from reference TRBV19 and TRBJ1-4, reads DGGITQSPKYLFRKEGQNVTLSCEQNLNHDAMYWYRQDPGQGLRLIYYSQIVNDFQKGDIAEGYSVSREKKESFPLTVTSAQKNPTAFYLCASSVTGSEKLFFGSGTQLSVL.

The chain couples TRBV29-1 to TRBJ1-2; 7 bases are a match to TRBD1. From germline, CDR1 is SQVTM and CDR2 ANQGSEA. CDR3 length: 15 residues. V was pared by 1 base and J by 6 bases, with 11 bases of the junction left unmatched. CDR3 loop: CSVEGPYIQGDGYTF. In nucleotides, the CDR3 is TGCAGCGTTGAAGGGCCCTACATTCAGGGGGATGGCTACACCTTC.

The gene calls are TRBV5-1 and TRBJ2-1, with D perhaps matching TRBD2 (7 bases). Trimming shortened V by 0 bases and J by 3 bases, and 13 bases separated the two germline ends. From germline, CDR1 is SGHRS and CDR2 YFSETQ. The CDR3 has 16 residues. The CDR3 is CASSLDGGRGYNEQFF. The DNA for the CDR3 is TGCGCCAGCAGCTTGGACGGGGGGCGTGGCTACAATGAGCAGTTCTTC.